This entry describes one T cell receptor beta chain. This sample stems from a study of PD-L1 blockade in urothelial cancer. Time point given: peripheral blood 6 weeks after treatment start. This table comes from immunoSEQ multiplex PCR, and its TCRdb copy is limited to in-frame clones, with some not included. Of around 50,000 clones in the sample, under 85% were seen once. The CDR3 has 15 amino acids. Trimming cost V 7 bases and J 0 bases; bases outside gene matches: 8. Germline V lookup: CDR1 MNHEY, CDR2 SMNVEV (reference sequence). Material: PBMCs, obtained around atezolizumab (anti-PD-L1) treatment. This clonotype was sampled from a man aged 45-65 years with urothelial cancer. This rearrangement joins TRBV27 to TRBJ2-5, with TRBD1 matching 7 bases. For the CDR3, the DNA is TGTGCCAGCACCCGAACGGGGACAGACCAAGAGACCCAGTACTTC. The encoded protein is CASTRTGTDQETQYF.